Listed below are T cell receptor beta chains from one sample, sequenced in a study of T cell responses to AZD1222 COVID-19 vaccine. Only in-frame clones appear in the TCRdb table, and some are missing; sequencing was by immunoSEQ multiplex PCR. This table has roughly 130,000 clones, almost 95% appearing once. Here the sequenced sample was peripheral blood, taken on day 0 of AZD1222 vaccination. These receptors were taken from an adult in good health. The CDR3 runs from the conserved cysteine through the conserved F or W. The D gene is left open where the match is weak. Only some rows state a clone size, as once, few, many or a class for expanded clones.

>TRBJ2-2|TRBV6-5|-|-
TGTGCCAGCAGTTACGTGGGACGCACCGGGGAGCTGTTTTTT
CASSYVGRTGELFF
>TRBJ1-4|TRBV5-1|-|-
TGCGCCAGCAGCGGCGACACGGAAAAACTGTTTTTT
CASSGDTEKLFF
>TRBJ2-1|TRBV7-2|-|TRBD2
TGTGCCAGCAGCTTCGGGACTAGCGGGAGCAATGAGCAGTTCTTC
CASSFGTSGSNEQFF
>TRBJ1-5|TRBV5-8|-|-
TGTGCCAGCAGCTTGCTTCAAGGGAGGGGTTATAGCAATCAGCCCCAGCATTTT
CASSLLQGRGYSNQPQHF
>TRBJ1-2|TRBV7-8|-|-
TGTGCCAGCAGCTTGAACCCGGACAGACGCTCGGGCTACACCTTC
CASSLNPDRRSGYTF
>TRBJ2-1|TRBV6-5|-|-
TGTGCCAGTAGAGTATCCGGGAGCAATGAGCAGTTCTTC
CASRVSGSNEQFF
>TRBJ1-3|TRBV19|once|-
TGTGCCAGTAGTATAGACGGACAGTCGTTCTCTGGAAACACCATATATTTT
CASSIDGQSFSGNTIYF
>TRBJ2-6|TRBV25-1|once|-
TGTGCCAGCGAGCTCTCTGGGGCCAACGTCCTGACTTTC
CASELSGANVLTF
>TRBJ1-5|TRBV6-1|-|-
TGTGCCAGCAGTGAGTTTAGAAGTCAGCCCCAGCATTTT
CASSEFRSQPQHF
>TRBJ1-3|TRBV29-1|-|-
TGCAGCGCAACAGGGACCTCTGGAAACACCATATATTTT
CSATGTSGNTIYF
>TRBJ1-1|TRBV11-3|-|-
TGTGCCAGCAGCGCCCGGGGCCTCTATGAAGCTTTCTTT
CASSARGLYEAFF
>TRBJ2-3|TRBV10-3|-|TRBD1
TGTGCCACCCGATTGACAGGGGGCAACACAGATACGCAGTATTTT
CATRLTGGNTDTQYF
>TRBJ2-5|TRBV7-8|-|-
TGTGCCAGCAGCCCACAACTAACGCAAGAGACCCAGTACTTC
CASSPQLTQETQYF
>TRBJ2-3|TRBV27|-|-
TGTGCCAGCAGTTCAGGGGACGCTAGCACAGATACGCAGTATTTT
CASSSGDASTDTQYF
>TRBJ1-5|TRBV6-6|-|TRBD1
TGTGCCAGCAGTGCGACAGGGGTAATGAATCAGCCCCAGCATTTT
CASSATGVMNQPQHF
>TRBJ2-2|TRBV6-4|-|-
TGTGCCAGCAGTGACATTTGGAACACCGGGGAGCTGTTTTTT
CASSDIWNTGELFF
>TRBJ2-5|TRBV6-6|-|-
TGTGCCAGCAGTTACTCGGACAGTCAAGAGACCCAGTACTTC
CASSYSDSQETQYF
>TRBJ1-2|TRBV10-3|-|-
TGTGCCATCAGTGATTCCGGGGCGGATGGCTACACCTTC
CAISDSGADGYTF
>TRBJ2-7|TRBV3-1/TRBV3-2|-|-
TGTGCCAGCAGCCAAGACGGACTGGGGGGCGAGCAGTACTTC
CASSQDGLGGEQYF
>TRBJ1-2|TRBV4-1|-|-
TGCGCCAGCAGCCAAGATAGAAGGTACACCTTC
CASSQDRRYTF
>TRBJ1-1|TRBV6-5|-|TRBD1
TGTGCCAGCAGTATCCTTAGGGGACAGGCTCGGGAAGCTTTCTTT
CASSILRGQAREAFF
>TRBJ2-2|TRBV5-4|-|-
TGTGCCAGCAGCCGACGCTACACCGGGGAGCTGTTTTTT
CASSRRYTGELFF
>TRBJ2-5|TRBV19|-|TRBD2
TGTGCCCCCGGGGGGGAAGAGACCCAGTACTTC
CAPGGEETQYF
>TRBJ2-5|TRBV7-2|-|-
TGTGCCAGCAGCTTAGGATCGGTGGGGGTAACCCAGTACTTC
CASSLGSVGVTQYF
>TRBJ2-7|TRBV18|-|TRBD1
TGTGCCAGCTCACCACTGGTGACAGGGGGCTACGAGCAGTACTTC
CASSPLVTGGYEQYF
>TRBJ1-2|TRBV4-1|-|-
TGCGCCAGCAGCCCAAGGGAGGGACCCCCTCCTACATATGGCTACACCTTC
CASSPREGPPPTYGYTF
>TRBJ1-1|TRBV10-2|-|-
TGCGCCAGCGGGGACGGCATGAACACTGAAACTTTCTTT
CASGDGMNTETFF
>TRBJ1-3|TRBV6-2/TRBV6-3|-|-
TGTGCCAGCAGTTACTCGATAGGTGGAAACACCATATATTTT
CASSYSIGGNTIYF
>TRBJ1-2|TRBV9|-|TRBD1
TGTGCCAGCAGCGTCCGGGACAGCGAAACGGGCATGGGCTACACCTTC
CASSVRDSETGMGYTF
>TRBJ1-1|TRBV9|-|-
TGTGCCAGCAGCGTATCCATTCAAATAGGATTTCTCGGGCAGCTGAACACTGAAGCTTTCTTT
CASSVSIQIGFLGQLNTEAFF
>TRBJ1-2|TRBV30|-|-
TGTGCCTGGAGTCCAGGTGGGGGCTACACCTTC
CAWSPGGGYTF
>TRBJ2-7|TRBV27|-|TRBD1
TGTGCCAGCAGTCAACGACAGGGGGATGAGCAGTACTTC
CASSQRQGDEQYF
>TRBJ1-4|TRBV5-1|-|-
TGCGCCAGCAGTCGAGACGGGGGCCAGGAAAAACTGTTTTTT
CASSRDGGQEKLFF